A single sample is the source of the 6 T cell receptor beta chains below, sequenced in a study of cytomegalovirus exposure and HLA in healthy donors. A multiplex PCR was run with 60 Vbeta primers and 13 Jbeta primers. Assay: immunoSEQ multiplex PCR; the TCRdb copy retains only in-frame clones and omits some. The data contain 90,000 to 120,000 clones, 74% of them seen just once; the ten biggest clones take up 2.6%. The sequencing input was PBMCs. The receptors stem from a man aged 45-65 years in good health and CMV-seropositive.

Only one count was recorded for this clone. V gene TRBV7-9 combines with J gene TRBJ1-3; perhaps TRBD1 as D (5 bases). V lost 1 base and J lost 0, with 10 bases in between. CDR1 SEHNR and CDR2 FQNEAQ come from the germline V gene (reference sequence). This CDR3 region has 16 residues. The CDR3 region is CASSLEQASSGNTIYF. CDR3 nucleotides: TGTGCCAGCAGCTTAGAACAGGCCTCCTCTGGAAACACCATATATTTT.

This clone was seen a single time. The chain is built from TRBV9 and TRBJ2-2, with D possibly being TRBD2 (5 bases). Germline V gene lookup returns CDR1 SGDLS and CDR2 YYNGEE. CDR3 length: 17 residues. V lost 0 bases and J lost 2, with 14 bases in between. The CDR3 reads CASSVVGGYPNTGELFF. CDR3 sequence (DNA): TGTGCCAGCAGCGTAGTAGGAGGATACCCCAACACCGGGGAGCTGTTTTTT. Based on the CDR3 plus reference TRBV9 and TRBJ2-2, the full variable domain is DSGVTQTPKHLITATGQRVTLRCSPRSGDLSVYWYQQSLDQGLQFLIQYYNGEERAKGNILERFSAQQFPDLHSELNLSSLELGDSALYFCASSVVGGYPNTGELFFGEGSRLTVL.

The rearrangement uses TRBV25-1 and TRBJ2-6; 7 positions agree with TRBD1. From germline, CDR1 is MGHDK and CDR2 SYGVNS. With V trimmed by 4 bases and J by 0 bases, 9 bases remained unmatched. The CDR3 totals 18 residues. Written as DNA, the CDR3 is TGTGCCAGCAGTGGGCTTGGACAGGTTCCCTCTGGGGCCAACGTCCTGACTTTC. Encoded protein: CASSGLGQVPSGANVLTF.

The chain is built from TRBV7-6 and TRBJ2-5; perhaps TRBD1 as D (5 bases). Germline V lookup: CDR1 SGHVS, CDR2 FNYEAQ. Trimming removed 4 bases from V and 5 bases from J, with 11 bases in between. The CDR3 has 13 residues. In DNA, the CDR3 is TGTGCCAGCAGCTCGTATAAGGGGGAGACCCAGTACTTC. Residues: CASSSYKGETQYF.

This chain joins TRBV9 and TRBJ2-5, with D tentatively TRBD1 (6 bases). In germline, CDR1 is SGDLS, CDR2 YYNGEE. The CDR3 sequence is 15 residues long. V lost 3 bases to trimming and J lost 4 bases, with 16 bases between them. CDR3 DNA: TGTGCCAGCAGCGCCGGACAGTCTTCGGGAGAGACCCAGTACTTC. Its translation is CASSAGQSSGETQYF.

The chain joins TRBV10-2 to TRBJ2-7; TRBD2 agrees at 12 bases. V lost 6 bases to trimming and J lost 7 bases; unmatched junction nucleotides: 10. The CDR3 sequence is 15 residues long. Germline-derived CDR1 and CDR2 are WSHSY and SAAADI. DNA of the CDR3: TGCGCCAGCAGCAGATCTAGCGGGAGGGCTAATGAGCAGTACTTC. Residues: CASSRSSGRANEQYF.